This passage covers 30 T cell receptor beta chains from one sample sequenced in a study of shared T cell receptors in the human thymus. The data were produced by immunoSEQ multiplex PCR, yet TCRdb's version contains in-frame clones alone and is incomplete. The sample lists 700,000 or so clones, approximately 85% occurring once. The same specimen was also included in a second study, on human thymus T cells.

The sample was thymocytes. These receptor sequences come from a girl less than two years old with a congenital heart defect.

This clone was counted a single time. The CDR3 spells CASSVRGAAGQPQHF. The CDR3 DNA follows: TGTGCCAGCAGTGTCCGGGGGGCGGCGGGGCAGCCCCAGCATTTT. The J gene is TRBJ1-5, the V gene TRBV6-1, with D possibly matching TRBD1 (6 bases). Germline loops: CDR1 MNHNS, CDR2 SASEGT. This CDR3 spans 15 amino acids. V lost 4 bases to trimming and J lost 7 bases, with 17 bases between them.

The chain has TRBV7-2 and TRBJ1-2, with 7 nucleotides matching TRBD1. J lost 0 bases, V lost 3 bases, and 4 bases had no gene match. The germline V gene has CDR1 SGHTA and CDR2 FQGNSA. The CDR3 runs 15 residues. CDR3: CASSLEGQPNYGYTF. The CDR3 region has the DNA TGTGCCAGCAGCTTGGAGGGACAGCCTAACTATGGCTACACCTTC.

This clone showed up just once. The V call is TRBV28, the J call TRBJ1-5, with a tentative D call TRBD1 (6 bases). Germline V CDR1 and CDR2: MDHEN, SYDVKM. V was trimmed by 3 bases and J by 4 bases, leaving 13 bases between them. This CDR3 is 15 amino acids long. As DNA, the CDR3 is TGTGCCAGCAGTTTCCCCTTACAGGGTAATCAGCCCCAGCATTTT. Amino acids: CASSFPLQGNQPQHF.

The gene calls are TRBV5-6 and TRBJ1-2, with 7 bases identical to TRBD1. The CDR3 consists of 15 residues. Losses at the gene ends were 2 bases for V and 8 bases for J; bases not matched to a gene: 12. Germline V CDR1 and CDR2: SGHDT, YYEEEE. CDR3 region: CASSFRTGVVEGYTF. The CDR3 region has the DNA TGTGCCAGCAGCTTTCGCACAGGGGTGGTGGAGGGCTACACCTTC.

The chain joins TRBV27 to TRBJ2-5; 10 nucleotides agree with TRBD1. Looked up from germline, CDR1 is MNHEY and CDR2 is SMNVEV (reference sequence). Germline trimming cut 5 bases from V and 4 bases from J; bases unmatched to any gene: 13. This CDR3 spans 17 amino acids. The CDR3: CASSLTLDRGFGETQYF. As DNA, the CDR3 is TGTGCCAGCAGTCTGACCCTGGACAGGGGGTTTGGAGAGACCCAGTACTTC.

This chain connects TRBV6-5 to TRBJ2-7, with D maybe TRBD2 (6 bases). Trimming removed 2 bases from V and 2 bases from J, with 10 bases in between. This CDR3 has 14 residues. The V gene's germline CDR1 is MNHEY and CDR2 SVGAGI. CDR3 in DNA: TGTGCCAGCAGTTACGGCGGGGAGGCCTACGAGCAGTACTTC. It is translated as CASSYGGEAYEQYF.

The V and J genes are TRBV11-1 and TRBJ2-4; a weak D match, TRBD1 (6 bases). Germline V gene lookup returns CDR1 SGHAT and CDR2 FQDESV (reference sequence). Trimming left V 5 bases short and J 0 bases short, with 14 bases between. The CDR3 length is 16 residues. The CDR3 loop is CASSRTKGQAKNIQYF. DNA of the CDR3: TGTGCCAGCAGCCGGACCAAGGGACAAGCCAAAAACATTCAGTACTTC. Full variable domain (outside the CDR3, taken from reference TRBV11-1 and TRBJ2-4): EAEVAQSPRYKITEKSQAVAFWCDPISGHATLYWYRQILGQGPELLVQFQDESVVDDSQLPKDRFSAERLKGVDSTLKIQPAELGDSAMYLCASSRTKGQAKNIQYFGAGTRLSVL.

The J gene is TRBJ2-7, the V gene TRBV7-9, with D perhaps TRBD1 (5 bases). The CDR3 extends over 15 amino acids. Germline V gives CDR1 SEHNR, CDR2 FQNEAQ (reference sequence). V lost 5 bases and J 5 bases, leaving 19 bases between the germline ends. CDR3 amino acids: CASSLPGAALDEQYF. DNA for the CDR3: TGTGCCAGCAGCCTGCCTGGGGCCGCTCTGGACGAGCAGTACTTC.

This rearrangement joins TRBV21-1 to TRBJ1-2; the table's D gene call, TRBD1, was not cross checked with the DNA. TRBV21-1 is a listed pseudogene. The length of the CDR3 is 15 residues. This chain's CDR3 is CASSQIGQANYGYTF. For the CDR3, the DNA is TGTGCCAGCAGTCAGATAGGACAAGCTAACTATGGCTACACCTTC.

This clone was counted a single time. The V and J genes are TRBV25-1 and TRBJ1-5; no clear D gene. The CDR3 is made up of 14 amino acids. The germline gives CDR1 MGHDK, CDR2 SYGVNS. V lost 2 bases and J 6 bases, leaving 11 bases between the germline ends. CDR3 sequence (DNA): TGTGCCAGCAGTGAAGGAGAGGGCTTTCAGCCCCAGCATTTT. As protein: CASSEGEGFQPQHF.

The CDR3 spells CASSGRGQGKFYGYTF. The CDR3, as DNA: TGTGCCAGCAGCGGTAGGGGACAGGGAAAGTTCTATGGCTACACCTTC. The rearrangement links TRBV9 to TRBJ1-2; 9 bases map to TRBD1. J gave up 4 bases and V 3 bases, and 10 bases lay outside the gene matches. The CDR3 sequence is 16 residues long. Germline CDR1 is SGDLS and CDR2 is YYNGEE.

The CDR3 DNA is TGTGCCTGGAGTGACCTAAAGAACTCCTACGAGCAGTACTTC. Encoded protein: CAWSDLKNSYEQYF. The V call is TRBV30, the J call TRBJ2-7; no reliable D call. The V gene's germline CDR1 is GTSNPN and CDR2 SVGIG (reference sequence). There are 14 residues in the CDR3. Trimming removed 1 base from V and 0 bases from J, with 10 bases in between.

The V call is TRBV7-9, the J call TRBJ2-4, with a tentative D call TRBD2 (7 bases). V was clipped by 5 bases and J by 7 bases, with 21 bases between them. The CDR3 consists of 16 residues. The V gene's germline CDR1 is SEHNR and CDR2 FQNEAQ (reference sequence). CDR3 amino acids: CASSPDGRGGWNIQYF. DNA of the CDR3: TGTGCCAGCAGCCCAGACGGTAGGGGGGGATGGAACATTCAGTACTTC.

This sequence joins TRBV5-6 and TRBJ1-4; 8 nucleotides line up with TRBD1. The CDR3 is made up of 18 amino acids. J was trimmed by 5 bases and V by 1 base; bases with no gene match: 13. Germline lookup yields CDR1 SGHDT and CDR2 YYEEEE. CDR3 in amino acids: CASSLCLRDRPGNEKLFF. For the CDR3, the DNA is TGTGCCAGCAGCTTGTGTTTAAGGGACAGGCCGGGGAATGAAAAACTGTTTTTT.

The chain employs TRBV2 and TRBJ2-7; 9 positions match TRBD1. Germline V gene data show CDR1 as SNHLY and CDR2 as FYNNEI. V dropped 3 bases and J dropped 1; count of bases not matched to a gene: 7. This CDR3 contains 16 residues. The CDR3 loop is CASSEGGTGSSYEQYF. CDR3 nucleotide sequence: TGTGCCAGCAGTGAGGGCGGGACAGGGAGTTCCTACGAGCAGTACTTC.

A few counts support this clone. V usage is TRBV5-4 and J usage is TRBJ1-4; maybe TRBD1 (5 bases). The CDR3 runs 15 residues. V lost 5 bases to trimming and J lost 7 bases, with 18 bases between them. Germline CDR1 SGHNT, CDR2 YYREEE (reference sequence). This chain's CDR3 is CASSGGGGRGEKLFF. Here the CDR3 DNA reads TGTGCCAGCAGTGGCGGCGGGGGGAGGGGTGAAAAACTGTTTTTT. Filled out from reference TRBV5-4 and TRBJ1-4, the complete variable domain reads ETGVTQSPTHLIKTRGQQVTLRCSSQSGHNTVSWYQQALGQGPQFIFQYYREEENGRGNFPPRFSGLQFPNYSSELNVNALELDDSALYLCASSGGGGRGEKLFFGSGTQLSVL.

The rearrangement links TRBV5-1 to TRBJ2-7, with 8 bases lining up with TRBD1. The V gene end was trimmed by 3 bases and the J gene end by 0 bases; junction bases not matched to a gene: 8. This CDR3 has 16 amino acids. The germline V gene encodes CDR1 SGHRS and CDR2 YFSETQ. CDR3 sequence: CASSSDGTGDSYEQYF. The CDR3 DNA is TGCGCCAGCAGCTCGGACGGGACAGGCGACTCCTACGAGCAGTACTTC. Supplemented by reference TRBV5-1 and TRBJ2-7, the full variable domain reads KAGVTQTPRYLIKTRGQQVTLSCSPISGHRSVSWYQQTPGQGLQFLFEYFSETQRNKGNFPGRFSGRQFSNSRSEMNVSTLELGDSALYLCASSSDGTGDSYEQYFGPGTRLTVT.

The rearrangement joins TRBV28 to TRBJ2-7; D is possibly TRBD1 (5 bases). The V end lost 5 bases, the J end lost 2 bases, and 22 bases lay between the germline ends. The CDR3 covers 17 residues. The germline V gene has CDR1 MDHEN and CDR2 SYDVKM. Written as DNA, the CDR3 is TGTGCCAGCAGTCCTGACTGGTGGGGCTCGAGAGCCTACGAGCAGTACTTC. It is translated as CASSPDWWGSRAYEQYF.

CDR3 in amino acids: CASSPGTGRNQPQHF. In DNA form, the CDR3 reads TGTGCCAGCAGCCCGGGGACAGGGAGAAATCAGCCCCAGCATTTT. The rearrangement uses TRBV25-1 and TRBJ1-5, with 9 bases lining up with TRBD1. Germline assignment: CDR1 MGHDK and CDR2 SYGVNS. The CDR3 has 15 amino acids. The ends lost 6 bases at V and 4 bases at J; junction bases unmatched: 7.

This chain uses TRBV4-3 with TRBJ1-3, with TRBD1 identical over 7 bases. This CDR3 has 18 residues. The trim removed 0 bases at V and 0 bases at J, leaving 8 bases unmatched. Germline loops: CDR1 LGHNA, CDR2 YSLEER. CDR3 amino acids: CASSQESDRAYSGNTIYF. CDR3 DNA: TGCGCCAGCAGCCAAGAAAGCGACAGGGCCTACTCTGGAAACACCATATATTTT.

V gene TRBV4-1 combines with J gene TRBJ2-7; 9 bases match TRBD1. This CDR3 contains 18 residues. V was clipped by 0 bases and J by 0 bases; unmatched bases: 9. The V gene's germline CDR1 is MGHRA and CDR2 YSYEKL. The CDR3 is CASSQDGGTGKSSYEQYF. The CDR3 DNA follows: TGCGCCAGCAGCCAAGATGGTGGGACAGGGAAGAGCTCCTACGAGCAGTACTTC.

V usage is TRBV6-1 and J usage is TRBJ1-2; no definite D call. Trimming left V 2 bases short and J 5 bases short, with 18 bases between. The CDR3 has 16 residues. Germline V CDR1 and CDR2: MNHNS, SASEGT. CDR3 sequence (DNA): TGTGCCAGCAGTGAAAGGCGCAAAGTGGGAGGATATGGCTACACCTTC. Translation: CASSERRKVGGYGYTF.

In its sample, this clone was seen once. The rearrangement joins TRBV6-6 to TRBJ2-7; D may be TRBD2 (6 bases). Germline CDR1 is MNHNY and CDR2 is SVGAGI (reference sequence). The CDR3 loop spans 14 amino acids. V lost 0 bases to trimming and J lost 2 bases, with 8 bases between them. The CDR3 is CASSYSEGPYEQYF. The DNA for the CDR3 is TGTGCCAGCAGTTACTCGGAGGGACCCTACGAGCAGTACTTC.

V gene TRBV28 combines with J gene TRBJ2-3, with 12 bases fitting TRBD2. The CDR3 extends over 17 amino acids. The germline gives CDR1 MDHEN, CDR2 SYDVKM. Germline trimming cut 6 bases from V and 1 base from J; bases unmatched to any gene: 8. CDR3 amino acids: CASSLSLAGGCTDTQYF. In nucleotides, the CDR3 is TGTGCCAGCAGCCTCAGCCTAGCGGGGGGGTGCACAGATACGCAGTATTTT.

V and J are TRBV5-1 and TRBJ2-2; unclear D gene. Trimming took 2 bases from V and 3 from J, leaving 11 bases between them. Germline V lookup: CDR1 SGHRS, CDR2 YFSETQ. The CDR3 totals 15 residues. The CDR3: CASSFEAPYTGELFF. CDR3 DNA sequence: TGCGCCAGCAGCTTTGAGGCGCCATACACCGGGGAGCTGTTTTTT.

V usage is TRBV20-1 and J usage is TRBJ2-7, with 7 bases that match TRBD2. This CDR3 contains 11 residues. J lost 7 bases, V lost 8 bases, and 8 bases had no gene match. CDR1 DFQATT and CDR2 SNEGSKA come from the germline V gene (reference sequence). CDR3 nucleotide sequence: TGCAGTCCCTCCCAAGCGGGGGAGCAGTACTTC. Residues: CSPSQAGEQYF.

The V gene is TRBV5-1, the J gene TRBJ2-3; 9 bases agree with TRBD2. The CDR3 runs 19 residues. The germline gives CDR1 SGHRS, CDR2 YFSETQ. Losses at the gene ends were 0 bases for V and 2 bases for J; bases not matched to a gene: 13. CDR3 sequence (DNA): TGCGCCAGCAGCTTGGGTCTAGCGGGATCCGCAGGTCACACAGATACGCAGTATTTT. This translates into CASSLGLAGSAGHTDTQYF.

The rearrangement links TRBV19 to TRBJ1-1; D gene ambiguous. The V and J ends lost 4 bases and 1 base respectively, with 10 bases between them. Germline V gene sequence: CDR1 LNHDA, CDR2 SQIVND (reference sequence). The CDR3 loop spans 14 amino acids. The CDR3 bases are TGTGCCAGTAGTAGACGACGGGAGAACACTGAAGCTTTCTTT. Translation: CASSRRRENTEAFF. The variable domain in full, with the rest retrieved from reference TRBV19 and TRBJ1-1, is DGGITQSPKYLFRKEGQNVTLSCEQNLNHDAMYWYRQDPGQGLRLIYYSQIVNDFQKGDIAEGYSVSREKKESFPLTVTSAQKNPTAFYLCASSRRRENTEAFFGQGTRLTVV.

CDR3 sequence reads: CASSQDQGESPTDTQYF. In DNA form, the CDR3 reads TGCGCCAGCAGCCAAGATCAGGGGGAGAGTCCCACAGATACGCAGTATTTT. The chain uses TRBV4-1 and TRBJ2-3, with 7 bases matching TRBD1. The CDR3 is 17 amino acids. The germline CDR1 and CDR2 sequences are MGHRA and YSYEKL. The V and J ends lost 0 bases and 2 bases, in that order; junction bases with no gene match: 8.

The J gene is TRBJ2-5, the V gene TRBV13, with 7 bases lining up with TRBD2. Looked up from germline, CDR1 is PRHDT and CDR2 is FYEKMQ (reference sequence). This CDR3 is 15 amino acids long. The V segment lost 4 bases and the J segment 2 bases; nucleotides outside the gene matches: 7. The CDR3 coding sequence is TGTGCCAGCAGCTATCTGTCGGGGGGTCAAGAGACCCAGTACTTC. Amino acids: CASSYLSGGQETQYF.